The TCR beta chain described here comes from a study of naive and memory T cell subsets. The CDR3 is made up of 14 amino acids. The germline gives CDR1 SEHNR, CDR2 FQNEAQ (reference sequence). Trimming pared 5 bases from V and 1 base from J, leaving 11 bases between. Two oligonucleotides, mixed equimolar, formed the beta constant-region primer covering TRBC1 and TRBC2. The ligated cDNA underwent four PCR rounds using SP2 and nested alpha and beta constant-region primers. TCRdb independently ran MiXCR on the UMI-ligation and nested PCR reads; one entry per CDR3 protein. This sample has 150,000 or so distinct CDR3 sequences; about 20% occur once, and the top ten carry less than 0.13%. This clonotype was seen a handful of times. Antigen specificity is unknown. Cells stained for CD3, CD4, CD8, CD45RA and CD27 were sorted into four subsets. Findings and caveats of the study: Clonotypes are single alpha or beta chains, not paired receptors. Gini index rose across naive, CM, EM and EMRA in CD4 and CD8. Findings for naive and memory subsets could not be checked against ground truth. Possibly reflecting memory cells re-expressing CD45RA, a few larger clonotypes occurred in naive repertoires, especially CD8.

Sequencing was carried out using naive CD4+ T cells from blood. The rearrangement joins TRBV7-9 to TRBJ2-5, with D possibly TRBD1 on 6 matching bases. The sequence derives from a human donor in good health. CDR3 amino acids: CASSHTGSQETQYF. CDR3 nucleotide sequence: TGTGCCAGCAGCCACACAGGGAGCCAAGAGACCCAGTACTTC.